This T cell receptor (beta chain) was captured by sequencing in a study of T cells after yellow fever vaccination. The CDR3 totals 14 residues. V gave up 3 bases and J gave up 5 bases; unmatched junction bases: 2. Germline V gives CDR1 ENHRY, CDR2 SYGVKD. TCRdb reprocessed the 5' RACE reads with MiXCR, giving one entry per CDR3 protein. The sample includes a few hundred thousand distinct CDR3 sequences, 17% of them seen just once. The origin of this receptor is a man between 18 and 29 years old who received the YFV17D yellow fever vaccine. Sample: PBMCs, taken about 5 days after the first yellow fever vaccination. The V gene is TRBV10-3, the J gene TRBJ2-5; TRBD2 matches 11 bases. The CDR3 DNA is TGTGCCATCAGTGATCGGACTAGCGGGGAGACCCAGTACTTC. This translates into CAISDRTSGETQYF.